Listed below are T cell receptor beta chains from one sample, sequenced in a study of CD8 T cells in Susac syndrome. TCRdb itself ran the immunoSEQ multiplex PCR reads through MiXCR, one entry per CDR3 protein. The sample has a few hundred thousand distinct CDR3 sequences; approximately 85% are singletons. Specimen: CD8+ T cells from PBMCs. The receptors shown here come from a human donor with multiple sclerosis. Each CDR3 is given with its conserved first and last residue. Fields, in order: clone size, J gene, D gene, V gene, CDR3 DNA, CDR3 protein. A D gene is named only where the DNA matches it firmly. Size tells how often a clone was seen (once, few, many) or the class of an expanded clone, and some rows leave it out.

abundance: -; j_gene: TRBJ1-4; d_gene: -; v_gene: TRBV4-1; CDR3nt: TGCGCCAGCAGCCAAGATAGGGGGAAGGCAGCTTGGGAAAAACTGTTTTTT; CDR3aa: CASSQDRGKAAWEKLFF
abundance: -; j_gene: TRBJ1-6; d_gene: -; v_gene: TRBV30; CDR3nt: TGTGCCTGGAGTGTACGATGGCACGACTGGTATTCACCCCTCCACTTT; CDR3aa: CAWSVRWHDWYSPLHF
abundance: -; j_gene: TRBJ2-1; d_gene: -; v_gene: TRBV4-1; CDR3nt: TGCGCCAGCAGCTTTGCAAAGGACAGCCACCCGTTCTTC; CDR3aa: CASSFAKDSHPFF
abundance: -; j_gene: TRBJ1-2; d_gene: -; v_gene: TRBV19; CDR3nt: TGTGCCAGTAGTAATATCGAGGTAGTCGGTGGCTACACCTTC; CDR3aa: CASSNIEVVGGYTF
abundance: -; j_gene: TRBJ2-5; d_gene: -; v_gene: TRBV7-3; CDR3nt: TGTGCCAGCAGCTTAACGGGGGAGGGACAGGAGACCCAGTACTTC; CDR3aa: CASSLTGEGQETQYF
abundance: -; j_gene: TRBJ2-2; d_gene: TRBD1; v_gene: TRBV12-3/TRBV12-4; CDR3nt: TGTGCCAGCATCGTCGACAGGGAAGGCGGGGAGCTGTTTTTT; CDR3aa: CASIVDREGGELFF
abundance: -; j_gene: TRBJ2-5; d_gene: TRBD2; v_gene: TRBV6-5; CDR3nt: TGTGCCAGCAGTTATACTAGCGGTCAAGAGACCCAGTACTTC; CDR3aa: CASSYTSGQETQYF
abundance: -; j_gene: TRBJ1-5; d_gene: -; v_gene: TRBV6-1; CDR3nt: TGTGCCAGCGGTGAAAGGTCGGGGGCGTCCCAGCCCCAGCATTTT; CDR3aa: CASGERSGASQPQHF
abundance: -; j_gene: TRBJ2-7; d_gene: TRBD2; v_gene: TRBV7-9; CDR3nt: TGTGCCAGCAAGGGGACTAGCGACCCCTACGAGCAGTACTTC; CDR3aa: CASKGTSDPYEQYF
abundance: -; j_gene: TRBJ2-7; d_gene: -; v_gene: TRBV4-2; CDR3nt: TGTGCCAGCAGCCAAGCAGGAGATTTTTCCTACGAGCAGTACTTC; CDR3aa: CASSQAGDFSYEQYF
abundance: -; j_gene: TRBJ1-1; d_gene: -; v_gene: TRBV6-5; CDR3nt: TGTGCCAGCAGTTACTCGAATGACATGAACACTGAAGCTTTCTTT; CDR3aa: CASSYSNDMNTEAFF
abundance: -; j_gene: TRBJ1-2; d_gene: -; v_gene: TRBV6-5; CDR3nt: TGTGCCAGCAGTTACTCTGGCGAGGGCTACACCTTC; CDR3aa: CASSYSGEGYTF
abundance: once; j_gene: TRBJ2-2; d_gene: TRBD1; v_gene: TRBV7-9; CDR3nt: TGTGCCAGCATAAGGGGGCGAAGCACCGGGGAGCTGTTTTTT; CDR3aa: CASIRGRSTGELFF
abundance: -; j_gene: TRBJ1-5; d_gene: -; v_gene: TRBV9; CDR3nt: TGTGCCAGCAGCGTAGACGGGATCCAGCCCCAGCATTTT; CDR3aa: CASSVDGIQPQHF
abundance: once; j_gene: TRBJ1-4; d_gene: -; v_gene: TRBV7-2; CDR3nt: TGTGCCAGCAGCTTAGTTGGGGGCGCGAATGAAAAACTGTTTTTT; CDR3aa: CASSLVGGANEKLFF
abundance: -; j_gene: TRBJ1-1; d_gene: -; v_gene: TRBV5-4; CDR3nt: TGTGCCAGCACCCCCGTTGGAGGGTGGCTGAACATGAACACTGAAGCTTTCTTT; CDR3aa: CASTPVGGWLNMNTEAFF
abundance: -; j_gene: TRBJ1-1; d_gene: -; v_gene: TRBV19; CDR3nt: TGTGCCAGTAGTATAGGACGGTGGTTCGATGAAGCTTTCTTT; CDR3aa: CASSIGRWFDEAFF
abundance: -; j_gene: TRBJ1-5; d_gene: TRBD1; v_gene: TRBV6-1; CDR3nt: TGTGCCAGCGGGCGGACAGGGGCTTATCAGCCCCAGCATTTT; CDR3aa: CASGRTGAYQPQHF
abundance: -; j_gene: TRBJ1-1; d_gene: -; v_gene: TRBV6-5; CDR3nt: TGTGCCAGCAGTTCCACAGACCGCTACACTGAAGCTTTCTTT; CDR3aa: CASSSTDRYTEAFF
abundance: -; j_gene: TRBJ2-7; d_gene: TRBD1; v_gene: TRBV25-1; CDR3nt: TGTGCCAGCAGCATTACAGGGGACGAGCAGTACTTC; CDR3aa: CASSITGDEQYF
abundance: -; j_gene: TRBJ2-1; d_gene: -; v_gene: TRBV2; CDR3nt: TGTGCCAGCAAGGCAGGGGATTACAATGAGCAGTTCTTC; CDR3aa: CASKAGDYNEQFF
abundance: -; j_gene: TRBJ2-7; d_gene: -; v_gene: TRBV28; CDR3nt: TGTGCCAGCAGTACTCTCCTTGCGTACGAGCAGTACTTC; CDR3aa: CASSTLLAYEQYF
abundance: few; j_gene: TRBJ2-5; d_gene: TRBD1; v_gene: TRBV12-3/TRBV12-4; CDR3nt: TGTGCCAGCAGTCCTACAGGGGGCGGAGAGACCCAGTACTTC; CDR3aa: CASSPTGGGETQYF
abundance: -; j_gene: TRBJ1-2; d_gene: -; v_gene: TRBV30; CDR3nt: TGTGCCTGGAGTGTCGGGGGCGGCGGCTACACCTTC; CDR3aa: CAWSVGGGGYTF
abundance: -; j_gene: TRBJ1-1; d_gene: -; v_gene: TRBV5-4; CDR3nt: TGTGCCAGCAGCTTGGTGGGCTTTGGGGTGGGGGGCACCACTGAAGCTTTCTTT; CDR3aa: CASSLVGFGVGGTTEAFF
abundance: -; j_gene: TRBJ2-3; d_gene: -; v_gene: TRBV30; CDR3nt: TGTGCCTGGAGTGTGGCCGCTCTGGGACCAGATACGCAGTATTTT; CDR3aa: CAWSVAALGPDTQYF
abundance: -; j_gene: TRBJ2-2; d_gene: -; v_gene: TRBV10-2; CDR3nt: TGCGCCCTTAGGGGGGGGGAAAACACCGGGGAGCTGTTTTTT; CDR3aa: CALRGGENTGELFF
abundance: few; j_gene: TRBJ1-1; d_gene: -; v_gene: TRBV27; CDR3nt: TGTGCCAGCAGTCCACCTACAGGGCGCGGGGACACTGAAGCTTTCTTT; CDR3aa: CASSPPTGRGDTEAFF
abundance: -; j_gene: TRBJ1-1; d_gene: -; v_gene: TRBV6-6; CDR3nt: TGTGCCAGCAGTTACGAGGGCTACGGGGACACTGAAGCTTTCTTT; CDR3aa: CASSYEGYGDTEAFF
abundance: -; j_gene: TRBJ1-2; d_gene: -; v_gene: TRBV30; CDR3nt: TGTGCCTGGAAGGGACTTCATGGCTACACCTTC; CDR3aa: CAWKGLHGYTF
abundance: -; j_gene: TRBJ2-3; d_gene: TRBD1; v_gene: TRBV11-2; CDR3nt: TGTGCCAGCAGCTTAGGCGGACAGGGGGCCGTCCGGGGCACAGATACGCAGTATTTT; CDR3aa: CASSLGGQGAVRGTDTQYF
abundance: -; j_gene: TRBJ2-3; d_gene: -; v_gene: TRBV6-5; CDR3nt: TGTGCCAGCAGTTACTGGCAGGGCACAGATACGCAGTATTTT; CDR3aa: CASSYWQGTDTQYF
abundance: -; j_gene: TRBJ1-2; d_gene: -; v_gene: TRBV19; CDR3nt: TGTGCCAGCGCCGTTCACGGTATTGGGTATGGCTACACCTTC; CDR3aa: CASAVHGIGYGYTF
abundance: -; j_gene: TRBJ2-7; d_gene: -; v_gene: TRBV5-1; CDR3nt: TGCGCCAGCAGCTTGGGGACGGATACCTACGAGCAGTACTTC; CDR3aa: CASSLGTDTYEQYF
abundance: -; j_gene: TRBJ1-6; d_gene: -; v_gene: TRBV5-6; CDR3nt: TGTGCCAGCAGCTTGGTTAGAGGGGCCACCTATAATTCACCCCTCCACTTT; CDR3aa: CASSLVRGATYNSPLHF
abundance: few; j_gene: TRBJ2-7; d_gene: -; v_gene: TRBV27; CDR3nt: TGTGCCAGCAGTTTAGGTGAGGGTTACGAGCAGTACTTC; CDR3aa: CASSLGEGYEQYF
abundance: -; j_gene: TRBJ2-7; d_gene: TRBD2; v_gene: TRBV5-4; CDR3nt: TGTGCCAGCAGCTCGATGGGCGGGAGAGTTGGGGAGCAGTACTTC; CDR3aa: CASSSMGGRVGEQYF
abundance: -; j_gene: TRBJ1-5; d_gene: -; v_gene: TRBV6-4; CDR3nt: TGTGCCAGCAGTGTTTCAGGGGACAATCAGCCCCAGCATTTT; CDR3aa: CASSVSGDNQPQHF
abundance: few; j_gene: TRBJ2-1; d_gene: -; v_gene: TRBV27; CDR3nt: TGTGCCAGCAGTTCCCGCAATGAGCAGTTCTTC; CDR3aa: CASSSRNEQFF
abundance: -; j_gene: TRBJ1-1; d_gene: TRBD1; v_gene: TRBV7-9; CDR3nt: TGTGCCAGCAGCTTTGGACAGGGGGCGCGTTGGACTGAAGCTTTCTTT; CDR3aa: CASSFGQGARWTEAFF
abundance: -; j_gene: TRBJ2-7; d_gene: TRBD2; v_gene: TRBV25-1; CDR3nt: TGTGCCAGCAGTGCTGGCGGGAGGGCCAACCACGAGCAGTACTTC; CDR3aa: CASSAGGRANHEQYF
abundance: -; j_gene: TRBJ2-1; d_gene: -; v_gene: TRBV12-3/TRBV12-4; CDR3nt: TGTGCCAGCAGGGGCATAGCGGCCACCCCCTACAATGAGCAGTTCTTC; CDR3aa: CASRGIAATPYNEQFF
abundance: -; j_gene: TRBJ2-5; d_gene: -; v_gene: TRBV4-1; CDR3nt: TGCGCCAGCAGCCAAGACCCCGAGTACCAAGAGACCCAGTACTTC; CDR3aa: CASSQDPEYQETQYF
abundance: once; j_gene: TRBJ1-4; d_gene: TRBD1; v_gene: TRBV4-1; CDR3nt: TGCGCCAGCAGCCCGGGACAGTCGAATGAAAAACTGTTTTTT; CDR3aa: CASSPGQSNEKLFF
abundance: -; j_gene: TRBJ1-2; d_gene: -; v_gene: TRBV29-1; CDR3nt: TGCAGCGTTGAGGGCCAGCCGGGGGAGTTAGCTAACTATGGCTACACCTTC; CDR3aa: CSVEGQPGELANYGYTF
abundance: once; j_gene: TRBJ2-5; d_gene: TRBD2; v_gene: TRBV29-1; CDR3nt: TGCAGCGTTGAAGTCGTAAAAGGGAGCGGGGGACTCCAAGAGACCCAGTACTTC; CDR3aa: CSVEVVKGSGGLQETQYF
abundance: -; j_gene: TRBJ1-1; d_gene: -; v_gene: TRBV7-7; CDR3nt: TGTGCCAGCAGCCCCGGACTGGGGATAAACACTGAAGCTTTCTTT; CDR3aa: CASSPGLGINTEAFF
abundance: -; j_gene: TRBJ2-3; d_gene: -; v_gene: TRBV7-6; CDR3nt: TGTGCCAGCAGCTTAGCGGCAGCGGCTAGCACAGATACGCAGTATTTT; CDR3aa: CASSLAAAASTDTQYF
abundance: -; j_gene: TRBJ1-1; d_gene: TRBD1; v_gene: TRBV4-1; CDR3nt: TGCGCCAGCAGTCTTACAGGGGAAGAAGTTTTCTTT; CDR3aa: CASSLTGEEVFF
abundance: -; j_gene: TRBJ2-3; d_gene: TRBD2; v_gene: TRBV7-2; CDR3nt: TGTGCCAGCAGCGAGGGACTAGCGGGAGTGTTGGGCACAGATACGCAGTATTTT; CDR3aa: CASSEGLAGVLGTDTQYF
abundance: -; j_gene: TRBJ1-5; d_gene: TRBD1; v_gene: TRBV4-1; CDR3nt: TGCGCCAGCAGCCGATATCTAGCGGCAGGGGGCCCCCTTGAGGACCAGCCCCAGCATTTT; CDR3aa: CASSRYLAAGGPLEDQPQHF
abundance: once; j_gene: TRBJ2-5; d_gene: -; v_gene: TRBV7-8; CDR3nt: TGTGCCAGCAGCTATGACGGGTACCAAGAGACCCAGTACTTC; CDR3aa: CASSYDGYQETQYF
abundance: -; j_gene: TRBJ1-2; d_gene: -; v_gene: TRBV7-9; CDR3nt: TGTGCCAGCAGCCGGACAGATGAGAACTATGGCTACACCTTC; CDR3aa: CASSRTDENYGYTF
abundance: -; j_gene: TRBJ1-3; d_gene: -; v_gene: TRBV29-1; CDR3nt: TGCAGCGCCCATACTGGAAACACCATATATTTT; CDR3aa: CSAHTGNTIYF
abundance: -; j_gene: TRBJ2-3; d_gene: -; v_gene: TRBV12-3/TRBV12-4; CDR3nt: TGTGCCAGCAGTAGACTTGCAGGGAGTCCCACAGATACGCAGTATTTT; CDR3aa: CASSRLAGSPTDTQYF
abundance: -; j_gene: TRBJ2-1; d_gene: TRBD2; v_gene: TRBV27; CDR3nt: TGTGCCAGCAGTTTGCCTAGCGGCAACAATGAGCAGTTCTTC; CDR3aa: CASSLPSGNNEQFF
abundance: -; j_gene: TRBJ1-5; d_gene: TRBD1; v_gene: TRBV12-3/TRBV12-4; CDR3nt: TGTGCCAGCAGTTTAATACAGGGGCCGGGGCAGCCCCAGCATTTT; CDR3aa: CASSLIQGPGQPQHF
abundance: -; j_gene: TRBJ2-1; d_gene: TRBD2; v_gene: TRBV11-2; CDR3nt: TGTGCCAGCAGCCCTCCGGGACTAGCATACGATGAGCAGTTCTTC; CDR3aa: CASSPPGLAYDEQFF
abundance: -; j_gene: TRBJ2-2; d_gene: TRBD1; v_gene: TRBV25-1; CDR3nt: TGTGCCAGCAGCCAATGGGACAGGGGGAACACCGGGGAGCTGTTTTTT; CDR3aa: CASSQWDRGNTGELFF
abundance: -; j_gene: TRBJ2-6; d_gene: -; v_gene: TRBV9; CDR3nt: TGTGCCAGCGGCGTTAACCGAGACCACTCTGGGGCCAACGTCCTGACTTTC; CDR3aa: CASGVNRDHSGANVLTF